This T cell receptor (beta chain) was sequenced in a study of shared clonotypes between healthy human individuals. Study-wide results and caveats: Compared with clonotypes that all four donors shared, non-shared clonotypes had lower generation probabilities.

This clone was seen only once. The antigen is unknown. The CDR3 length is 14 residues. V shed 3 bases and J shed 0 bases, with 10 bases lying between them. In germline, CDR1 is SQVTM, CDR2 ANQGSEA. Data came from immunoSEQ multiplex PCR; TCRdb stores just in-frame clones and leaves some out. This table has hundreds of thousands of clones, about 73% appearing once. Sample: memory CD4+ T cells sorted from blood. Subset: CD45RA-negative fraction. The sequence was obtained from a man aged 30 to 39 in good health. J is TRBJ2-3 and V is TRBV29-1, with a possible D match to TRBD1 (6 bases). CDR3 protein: CSVENRDSTDTQYF. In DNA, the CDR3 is TGCAGCGTTGAGAACAGGGACAGCACAGATACGCAGTATTTT.